The rows below give T cell receptor beta chains drawn from one sample of a study of T cell repertoires in cytomegalovirus infection. TCRdb re-called the reads with MiXCR, one entry per CDR3 protein. The repertoire includes some 600,000 distinct CDR3 sequences, 20% to 25% of them detected once, and roughly 8% sits in the top ten. Sequencing was performed on CD8+ T cells from PBMCs. Receptors were obtained from a human donor in good health (CMV status not recorded). Some clones in this sample may be carry-over from other donors' samples. Each CDR3 is given with its conserved first and last residue. The D gene is left open where the match is weak. The size entry is marked missing in some rows and otherwise reads once, few, many or a size class.

. TRBJ1-2 . TRBV6-5 CAGPDAAGYTF TGTGCCGGACCTGATGCGGCTGGCTACACCTTC
TRBD2 TRBJ2-3 . TRBV29-1 CSVDGTSGGFGTDTQYF TGCAGCGTCGATGGGACTAGCGGGGGGTTCGGCACAGATACGCAGTATTTT
TRBD2 TRBJ2-1 . TRBV18 CASSHEIGLAGAYNEQFF TGTGCCAGCTCACACGAGATTGGACTAGCGGGGGCCTACAATGAGCAGTTCTTC
. TRBJ2-7 few TRBV14 CASSHLDRNYEQYF TGTGCCAGCAGCCATCTTGACAGGAACTACGAGCAGTACTTC
. TRBJ2-7 . TRBV12-3/TRBV12-4 CASSFGKTYEQYF TGTGCCAGCAGTTTCGGAAAAACCTACGAGCAGTACTTC
. TRBJ1-1 many TRBV7-9 CASKMVTEAFF TGTGCCAGCAAAATGGTAACTGAAGCTTTCTTT
TRBD1 TRBJ2-7 . TRBV4-1 CASSQERTGLSEQYF TGCGCCAGCAGCCAAGAACGGACAGGGCTGTCCGAGCAGTACTTC
. TRBJ1-1 . TRBV14 CASSQDGGVGNTEAFF TGTGCCAGCAGCCAAGATGGAGGGGTTGGTAACACTGAAGCTTTCTTT
. TRBJ2-5 . TRBV6-1 CATGGSDQETQYF TGTGCCACCGGTGGGTCGGACCAAGAGACCCAGTACTTC
. TRBJ1-2 few TRBV20-1 CSAPAGQGVSYGYTF TGCAGTGCCCCAGCTGGTCAGGGCGTCTCCTATGGCTACACCTTC
. TRBJ1-5 many TRBV7-8 CASSPGQISNQPQHF TGTGCCAGCAGCCCCGGACAGATTAGCAATCAGCCCCAGCATTTT
TRBD2 TRBJ2-5 . TRBV4-1 CASSQGGGDYQETQYF TGCGCCAGCAGCCAAGGGGGGGGGGACTACCAAGAGACCCAGTACTTC
. TRBJ2-3 . TRBV5-5 CASSVDPYETDTQYF TGTGCCAGCAGCGTGGACCCTTACGAGACAGATACGCAGTATTTT
TRBD1 TRBJ2-1 . TRBV29-1 CSVIGFRGRNEQFF TGCAGCGTTATAGGGTTTAGGGGGCGGAATGAGCAGTTCTTC
. TRBJ1-1 few TRBV4-3 CASSQDFEGENTEAFF TGCGCCAGCAGCCAAGATTTCGAGGGCGAGAACACTGAAGCTTTCTTT
TRBD1 TRBJ2-3 many TRBV7-6 CASSFRPGGYTDTQYF TGTGCCAGCAGCTTTCGCCCAGGGGGATACACAGATACGCAGTATTTT
. TRBJ2-2 once TRBV12-3/TRBV12-4 CASRSFSVGGELFF TGTGCCAGCAGGTCTTTTTCGGTGGGCGGGGAGCTGTTTTTT
. TRBJ2-3 many TRBV25-1 CASSPPRGPSTDTQYF TGTGCCAGCAGTCCCCCCCGGGGGCCCAGCACAGATACGCAGTATTTT
. TRBJ1-2 many TRBV7-9 CASSPGPPGHYGYTF TGTGCCAGCAGCCCGGGACCCCCGGGCCACTATGGCTACACCTTC
TRBD2 TRBJ2-3 many TRBV7-2 CASSLVSAGGGTDTQYF TGTGCCAGCAGCTTAGTGTCAGCGGGGGGTGGCACAGATACGCAGTATTTT
. TRBJ2-3 many TRBV28 CASRASTDTQYF TGTGCCAGCAGGGCTAGCACAGATACGCAGTATTTT
TRBD1 TRBJ1-5 few TRBV9 CASSPGTANNQPQHF TGTGCCAGCAGCCCTGGGACAGCTAACAATCAGCCCCAGCATTTT
TRBD1 TRBJ1-4 . TRBV7-2 CASSRTGEINEKLFF TGTGCCAGCAGCAGAACAGGGGAGATTAATGAAAAACTGTTTTTT
. TRBJ2-7 . TRBV28 CASRIKLGAYEQYF TGTGCCAGCAGAATAAAATTGGGGGCCTACGAGCAGTACTTC
TRBD2 TRBJ2-2 few TRBV6-2/TRBV6-3 CASYLQLAGGRNTGELFF TGTGCCAGCTACCTTCAACTAGCGGGGGGCCGGAACACCGGGGAGCTGTTTTTT
. TRBJ1-1 few TRBV19 CASSIGYGRNTEAFF TGTGCCAGTAGTATAGGATATGGCCGAAACACTGAAGCTTTCTTT
. TRBJ1-1 many TRBV27 CASSLSGSTEAFF TGTGCCAGCAGTTTATCCGGGTCCACTGAAGCTTTCTTT
TRBD2 TRBJ2-1 . TRBV27 CASSILTSGGNNEQFF TGTGCCAGCAGTATATTAACTAGCGGGGGGAACAATGAGCAGTTCTTC
TRBD2 TRBJ2-3 . TRBV6-5 CASSYSGLREGFNTDTQYF TGTGCCAGCAGTTACTCTGGCTTACGGGAGGGCTTTAACACAGATACGCAGTATTTT
. TRBJ2-4 . TRBV23-1 CASSHHAPGTEAKNIQYF TGCGCCAGCAGTCACCACGCGCCCGGGACGGAAGCCAAAAACATTCAGTACTTC
. TRBJ1-5 . TRBV11-3 CASSFGSCRQPQHF TGTGCCAGCAGCTTTGGGAGTTGTCGGCAGCCCCAGCATTTT
. TRBJ2-3 many TRBV7-6 CASSLGHSSTDTQYF TGTGCCAGCAGCTTAGGACACTCGAGCACAGATACGCAGTATTTT
. TRBJ1-5 . TRBV11-2 CASSADDRKLNQPQHF TGTGCCAGCAGCGCAGACGACAGAAAACTCAATCAGCCCCAGCATTTT
. TRBJ2-1 . TRBV5-1 CASSSQGGRYNEQFF TGCGCCAGCAGCTCCCAGGGGGGGCGTTACAATGAGCAGTTCTTC
TRBD1 TRBJ1-2 . TRBV24-1 CATSDSGTGYNGYTF TGTGCCACCAGTGACTCCGGGACAGGGTACAATGGCTACACCTTC
TRBD1 TRBJ1-2 . TRBV6-1 CASSEGQGAIQAPNGYTF TGTGCCAGCAGTGAGGGACAGGGGGCGATCCAAGCCCCTAATGGCTACACCTTC